These 2 T cell receptor beta chains share one sample of origin, sequenced in a study of molecular identifiers for immune sequencing clone quantification. Each CDR3 protein gets one entry after TCRdb re-called the PCR reads with MiXCR. The sample has approximately 40,000 distinct CDR3 sequences; about 18% are singletons. Material for sequencing was naive CD8+ T cells from blood, with Jurkat cell RNA spiked in. The subset: FACS-sorted CD8+CD4-CCR7+CD45RA+ naive T cells. These TCRs come from a human donor in good health. Some libraries in this study had Jurkat cell RNA spiked in.

Many counts were recorded for this clonotype. The chain carries TRBV4-2 and TRBJ2-3, with 7 bases aligning to TRBD2. CDR3 length: 11 residues. Per germline, CDR1 LGHNA and CDR2 YNFKEQ. With 1 base clipped from V and 13 bases from J, the junction kept 2 bases outside the gene matches. The DNA for the CDR3 is TGTGCCAGCAGCCAAGGTCTAGCGGAGTATTTT. It specifies CASSQGLAEYF.

V and J are TRBV5-4 and TRBJ2-7; 7 bases fit TRBD1. Trimming took 3 bases from V and 3 from J; bases not matched to a gene: 6. CDR1 and CDR2 (germline): SGHNT, YYREEE (reference sequence). This CDR3 has 14 residues. CDR3 region: CASSSRGNDYEQYF. The CDR3 DNA reads TGTGCCAGCAGCTCCAGGGGGAACGACTACGAGCAGTACTTC.